Below are 9 T cell receptor beta chains sequenced from a single sample in a study of T and B cells in COVID-19 patients. TRB rearrangements were amplified by multiplex PCR with BIOMED2 TRB-A/B primers. In TCRdb, the multiplex PCR reads were re-called with MiXCR into one record per CDR3 protein. The repertoire holds under 6,000 distinct CDR3 sequences, with around a quarter as singletons. TRB was amplified from about 250-500 ng of blood genomic DNA. Material for sequencing was blood. The receptors were gathered from a human donor with active COVID-19.

This clonotype counts as medium-sized (0.01 to 0.1%). The CDR3, as DNA: TGTGCCAGCAGCTTAAGGGTAGCGACTAGCACAGATACGCAGTATTTT. Encoded protein: CASSLRVATSTDTQYF. This sequence joins TRBV13 and TRBJ2-3; tentatively, D is TRBD2 (5 bases). CDR3 length: 16 amino acids. Germline-derived CDR1 and CDR2 are PRHDT and FYEKMQ (reference sequence). Between the trimmed V and J ends, which lost 2 bases and 0 bases, there was a span of 12 bases.

Concerning this clonotype: Just one base apart from a much larger clone, this may be a read error. The chain has TRBV27 and TRBJ2-7; D call uncertain. Trimming stripped 3 bases from V and 2 bases from J, with 11 bases between. The germline CDR1 and CDR2 sequences are MNHEY and SMNVEV (reference sequence). This CDR3 is built from 14 residues. The CDR3 DNA reads TGTGCCAGCAGTTTCTTGGACGGACCCTACGAGCAGTACTTC. Encoded protein: CASSFLDGPYEQYF.

This clonotype is medium-sized. This chain connects TRBV27 to TRBJ2-3; 10 positions match TRBD2. V lost 5 bases to trimming and J lost 2 bases; unmatched junction nucleotides: 1. Looked up from germline, CDR1 is MNHEY and CDR2 is SMNVEV (reference sequence). The CDR3 is 14 amino acids. In DNA, the CDR3 is TGTGCCAGCAGTACTAGCGGGGTCACAGATACGCAGTATTTT. Translated, it gives CASSTSGVTDTQYF.

On this clonotype itself: A single base separates this from a much larger clone, so it may be a read error. This chain joins TRBV30 and TRBJ2-5; no clear D. There are 13 residues in the CDR3. Looked up from germline, CDR1 is GTSNPN and CDR2 is SVGIG (reference sequence). The CDR3 DNA sequence: TGTGCCCGGAGTGGGGAAGCCCGAGAGACCCAGTACTTC. The encoded protein is CARSGEARETQYF.

The sample holds one count of this clonotype. The chain employs TRBV27 and TRBJ2-3; 13 bases agree with TRBD2. Per germline, CDR1 MNHEY and CDR2 SMNVEV (reference sequence). The CDR3 sequence is 20 residues long. Trimming at V came to 6 bases and at J to 4 bases, leaving 19 bases not matched to a gene. The CDR3 DNA is TGTGCCAGCAGCCAAGACGCAAATGCAGGACTAGCGGGAGTTTCAGATACGCAGTATTTT. Its protein product is CASSQDANAGLAGVSDTQYF.

The chain is built from TRBV11-3 and TRBJ2-7; 9 nucleotides align to TRBD1. This CDR3 has 19 residues. V trimming: 5 bases; J trimming: 1 base; junction bases outside the gene matches: 18. The germline gives CDR1 SGHNT, CDR2 YENEEA. CDR3 bases: TGTGCCAGCAGCACAAAGGACAGGGGCGAACTCCTAGGGTCCTACGAGCAGTACTTC. It is translated as CASSTKDRGELLGSYEQYF.

This clonotype is termed medium-sized (0.01 to 0.1%). The V gene is TRBV18, the J gene TRBJ2-5; 10 nucleotides line up with TRBD2. Germline CDR1 is KGHSH and CDR2 is LQKENI. After removal of 3 bases from V and 5 bases from J, the junction contained 3 bases not matched to a gene. The CDR3 has 14 residues. CDR3 amino acids: CASSPGLAPETQYF. CDR3 sequence (DNA): TGTGCCAGCTCACCGGGACTAGCGCCCGAGACCCAGTACTTC. The complete variable domain, with remaining parts taken from reference TRBV18 and TRBJ2-5, reads NAGVMQNPRHLVRRRGQEARLRCSPMKGHSHVYWYRQLPEEGLKFMVYLQKENIIDESGMPKERFSAEFPKEGPSILRIQQVVRGDSAAYFCASSPGLAPETQYFGPGTRLLVL.

The chain has TRBV2 and TRBJ1-5, with D perhaps TRBD1 (5 bases). Looked up from germline, CDR1 is SNHLY and CDR2 is FYNNEI. This CDR3 is 14 amino acids long. Deletions cut 6 bases from V and 0 bases from J, with 9 bases between. CDR3 loop: CASRDSYSNQPQHF. In DNA form, the CDR3 reads TGTGCCAGCAGAGACAGTTATAGCAATCAGCCCCAGCATTTT.

This clonotype ranks as medium-sized. CDR3: CASRGVGPSYNEQFF. In DNA, the CDR3 is TGTGCCAGCAGGGGGGTGGGCCCTTCCTACAATGAGCAGTTCTTC. V gene TRBV6-1 combines with J gene TRBJ2-1; D assignment may be TRBD1 or TRBD2 (5 bases each). The CDR3 is made up of 15 amino acids. V was cut by 6 bases and J by 1 base, with 13 bases left in between. The germline CDR1 and CDR2 sequences are MNHNS and SASEGT.